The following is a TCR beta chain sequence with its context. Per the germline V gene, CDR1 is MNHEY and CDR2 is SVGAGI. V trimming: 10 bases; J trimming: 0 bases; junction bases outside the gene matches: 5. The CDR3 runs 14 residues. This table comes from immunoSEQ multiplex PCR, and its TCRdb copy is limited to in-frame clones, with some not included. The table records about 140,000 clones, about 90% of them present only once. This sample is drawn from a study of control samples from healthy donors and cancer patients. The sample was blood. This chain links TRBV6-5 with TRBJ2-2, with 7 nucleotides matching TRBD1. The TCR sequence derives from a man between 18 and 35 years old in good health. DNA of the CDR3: TGTGCCATCGCGGACAGGCCGAACACCGGGGAGCTGTTTTTT. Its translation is CAIADRPNTGELFF.